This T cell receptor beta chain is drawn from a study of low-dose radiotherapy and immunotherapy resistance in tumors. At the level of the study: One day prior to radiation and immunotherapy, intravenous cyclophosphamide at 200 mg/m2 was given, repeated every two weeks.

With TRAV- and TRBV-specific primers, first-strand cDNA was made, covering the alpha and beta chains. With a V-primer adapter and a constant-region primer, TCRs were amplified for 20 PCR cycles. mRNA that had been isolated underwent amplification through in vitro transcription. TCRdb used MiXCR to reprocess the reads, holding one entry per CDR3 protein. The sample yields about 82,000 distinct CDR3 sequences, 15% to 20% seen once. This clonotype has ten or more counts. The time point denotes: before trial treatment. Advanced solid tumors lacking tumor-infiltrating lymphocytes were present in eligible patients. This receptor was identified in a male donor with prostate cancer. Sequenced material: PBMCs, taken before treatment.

CDR3 residues: CASSLSGTHSYEQYF. The CDR3 DNA follows: TGTGCCAGCAGCTTATCCGGCACCCACTCCTACGAGCAGTACTTC. The chain combines TRBV5-6 with TRBJ2-7, with unresolved D. Germline V gene data show CDR1 as SGHDT and CDR2 as YYEEEE. Trimming took 2 bases from V and 0 from J, leaving 12 bases between them. This CDR3 is built from 15 residues.